The present T cell receptor (beta chain) was sequenced within a study of blood T cell repertoires in COVID-19 (dated by TCRdb to about 2020). For the study in its entirety: Samples from collaborators originated in the United States, Italy and Spain and spanned both the acute and convalescent phases of COVID-19. The prospective study material was composed of cDNA or gDNA derived from T cells, B-cell-depleted T cells, or PBMCs. Subjects who had been exposed to COVID-19, were actively infected with it, or had recovered from it provided the deeply sampled blood TCRbeta repertoires that made up the dataset. The repertoires were released in a freely available public database meant as a resource for research on the immune response to SARS-CoV-2. The samples were drawn from the first 160 participants of the ongoing ImmuneRACE study and from 1,254 subjects provided by 6 global collaborators. The sample metadata nearly always contained a de-identified subject ID, COVID-19 status, age in years and sex. Where available, HLA class I and class II types were obtained from metadata supplied by the sample provider rather than from assay-based typing.

Remarks on this clone: The antigen this receptor binds is unknown. No quality values exist for individual bases; no much larger clone is one base distant.

What the work shows at the level of the full study, not this receptor alone: Clinical and demographic metadata were provided uncurated, with the amount varying by source and participant.

The immunoSEQ Assay, a bias-controlled multiplex PCR, was used to amplify TCRbeta CDR3 regions from genomic DNA. Under the source paper's analysis protocol: The number of nucleated cells in each sample was estimated from the amplification of reference gene primers within the assay. To quantify the absolute abundance of each unique TCRbeta CDR3 rearrangement, sequence reads were collapsed and filtered. Productive Simpson clonality was computed per sample as the square root of Simpson's diversity index over productive rearrangements. In TCRdb, the immuneACCESS table is reduced to in-frame sequences with V and J assigned. These tables do not hold every clone; where another copy was compared, an unresolved V gene accounts for under half, and the others remain unexplained. The D gene and trimming were derived from the DNA, and the V and J assignments and clone size from that table. Present in this sample are approximately 300,000 clones, around 90% of which were seen just once. The leading ten clones occupy 5% to 7% of the sample.

Another Seattle source contributed samples from volunteer blood donors who had recovered from COVID-19. Whole blood was collected in K2EDTA tubes by collaborating institutions according to the institutions' own protocols. Collaborator samples were shipped for TCRbeta analysis as frozen whole blood, isolated PBMCs, or DNA extracted from either sample type. V and J lose 1 base and 0 bases, and a span of 9 bases separates them. From a lookup of the germline V gene, CDR1 and CDR2 are ENHRY and SYGVKD. The CDR3, cysteine through phenylalanine, is 15 amino acids long. The CDR3 DNA has 45 bases and is translated from base 1.

The rearrangement joined TRBV10-3 to TRBJ1-2; no D segment can be confidently identified. The TCR comes from a man between 18 and 29 years old who had recovered from COVID-19. The sequenced sample was peripheral blood. The DNA is TGTGCCATCAGTGAGTTACAGCTCGCTAACTATGGCTACACCTTC. Its product reads: CAISELQLANYGYTF.